This TCR beta chain was obtained from a study of blood T cell repertoires in COVID-19. Study-level information: Sample material is recorded as cDNA or gDNA derived from T cells, B-cell-depleted T cells, or PBMCs.

Source study methods: Cell counts per sample came from amplifying reference gene primers. The data were produced by immunoSEQ multiplex PCR, yet TCRdb's version contains in-frame clones alone and is incomplete. V and J calls and clone size are those listed in that table; D and trimming were worked out from the DNA. In the table there are about 120,000 clones, about 88% of which are singletons. V shed 0 bases and J 4 bases; nucleotides not matched to a gene: 10. Germline V lookup: CDR1 SGHTS, CDR2 YDEGEE. This CDR3 spans 17 amino acids. The TCR sequence derives from an elderly woman with acute or convalescent COVID-19. Sequencing used peripheral blood. The chain employs TRBV5-8 and TRBJ2-1; 7 nucleotides agree with TRBD2. This CDR3 is CASSLALGGGIYNEQFF. The CDR3 DNA follows: TGTGCCAGCAGCTTGGCATTGGGGGGAGGGATTTACAATGAGCAGTTCTTC.